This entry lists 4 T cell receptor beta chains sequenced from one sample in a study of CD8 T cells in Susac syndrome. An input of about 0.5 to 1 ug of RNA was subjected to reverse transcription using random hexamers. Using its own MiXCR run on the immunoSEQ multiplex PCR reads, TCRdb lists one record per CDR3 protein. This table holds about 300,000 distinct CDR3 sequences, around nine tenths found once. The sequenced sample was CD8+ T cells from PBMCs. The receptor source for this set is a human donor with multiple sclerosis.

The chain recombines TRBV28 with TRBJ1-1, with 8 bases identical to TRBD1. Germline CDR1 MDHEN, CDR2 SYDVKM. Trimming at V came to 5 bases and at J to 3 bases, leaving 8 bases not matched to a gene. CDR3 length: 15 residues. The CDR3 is CASSTDRGGDTEAFF. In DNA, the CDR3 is TGTGCCAGCAGTACAGACAGGGGAGGGGACACTGAAGCTTTCTTT.

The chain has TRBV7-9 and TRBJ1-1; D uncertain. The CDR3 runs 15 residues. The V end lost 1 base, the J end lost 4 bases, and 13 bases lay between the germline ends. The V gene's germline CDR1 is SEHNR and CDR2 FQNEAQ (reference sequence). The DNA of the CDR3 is TGTGCCAGCAGCTTAGGTCGCGAGGGTGGCACTGAAGCTTTCTTT. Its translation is CASSLGREGGTEAFF.

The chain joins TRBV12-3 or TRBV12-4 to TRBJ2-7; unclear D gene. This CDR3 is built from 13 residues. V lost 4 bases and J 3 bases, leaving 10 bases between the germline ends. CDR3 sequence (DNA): TGTGCCAGCAGTTCCGACACCTACTACGAGCAGTACTTC. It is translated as CASSSDTYYEQYF.

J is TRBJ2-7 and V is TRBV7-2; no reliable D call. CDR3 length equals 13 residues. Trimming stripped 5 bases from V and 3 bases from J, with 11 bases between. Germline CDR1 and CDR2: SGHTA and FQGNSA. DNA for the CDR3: TGTGCCAGCAGCCCGGAGAACGTCTACGAGCAGTACTTC. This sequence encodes CASSPENVYEQYF.